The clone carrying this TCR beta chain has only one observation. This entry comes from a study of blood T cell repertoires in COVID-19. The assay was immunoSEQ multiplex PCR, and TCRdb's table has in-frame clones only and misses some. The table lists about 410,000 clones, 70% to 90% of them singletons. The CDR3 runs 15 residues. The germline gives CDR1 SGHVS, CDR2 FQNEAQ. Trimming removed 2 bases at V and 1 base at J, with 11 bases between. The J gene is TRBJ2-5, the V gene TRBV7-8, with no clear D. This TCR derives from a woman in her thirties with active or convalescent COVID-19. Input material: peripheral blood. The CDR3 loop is CASSLPSPLQETQYF. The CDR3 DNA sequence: TGTGCCAGCAGCTTACCGTCCCCACTCCAAGAGACCCAGTACTTC.